The 5 T cell receptor beta chains below all came from one sample that was sequenced in a study of CD8 T cells in Susac syndrome. Random hexamers were used to reverse transcribe the RNA input (roughly 0.5 to 1 ug). Using its own MiXCR run on the immunoSEQ multiplex PCR reads, TCRdb lists one record per CDR3 protein. The profile covers some 100,000 distinct CDR3 sequences, with roughly 96% appearing a single time and 0.3% taken by the ten largest. The specimen sequenced was CD8+ T cells from PBMCs. These receptors came from a human donor with Susac syndrome.

The chain couples TRBV10-2 to TRBJ2-1; D gene unclear. The V end was cut by 8 bases, the J end by 0 bases, with 8 bases between. CDR1 and CDR2 from the germline V gene are WSHSY and SAAADI. The CDR3 is made up of 13 amino acids. The CDR3 DNA follows: TGCGCCAGCCGGGCTAGCTCCTACAATGAGCAGTTCTTC. Residues: CASRASSYNEQFF.

In its sample, this clonotype was seen a few times. The V and J genes are TRBV12-3 or TRBV12-4 and TRBJ2-3; 7 bases are shared with TRBD1. V was pared by 6 bases and J by 5 bases, with 2 bases of the junction left unmatched. The CDR3 is 12 amino acids. CDR3 DNA: TGTGCCAGCAGATCAGGGGGAGATACGCAGTATTTT. It translates to CASRSGGDTQYF.

V and J are TRBV3-1 and TRBJ2-1, with a possible D match to TRBD2 (6 bases). Germline assignment: CDR1 LGHDT and CDR2 YNNKEL (reference sequence). Trimming shortened V by 0 bases and J by 0 bases, and 12 bases separated the two germline ends. This CDR3 comprises 17 residues. The CDR3 DNA is TGTGCCAGCAGCCAAGATCCCGGCGGGATCTCCTACAATGAGCAGTTCTTC. Translation gives CASSQDPGGISYNEQFF.

The chain uses TRBV29-1 and TRBJ2-7; 8 positions match TRBD1. V trimming: 6 bases; J trimming: 0 bases; junction bases outside the gene matches: 7. The CDR3 covers 14 residues. Germline V gene data show CDR1 as SQVTM and CDR2 as ANQGSEA. The CDR3 loop reads CSVGRQGSSYEQYF. The CDR3 DNA is TGCAGCGTGGGACGACAGGGGAGCTCCTACGAGCAGTACTTC.

The chain joins TRBV4-2 to TRBJ2-1; D ambiguous. Trimming left V 4 bases short and J 6 bases short, with 19 bases between. The CDR3 length is 16 residues. Looked up from germline, CDR1 is LGHNA and CDR2 is YNFKEQ. CDR3 nucleotide sequence: TGTGCCAGCAGCCCAAAAGGGCTCGACGACCCCAATGAGCAGTTCTTC. Its translation is CASSPKGLDDPNEQFF.